What follows describes a single TCR beta chain. Its antigen is still unknown. The data stem from a study of T-cell reconstitution after alpha-beta-depleted transplantation in children. Whole-study results and caveats: The origin of alpha-beta T cells about two months after transplant was reportedly several hundred expanded graft clones. The main origin of T-cell counts and diversity one year after transplant was newly produced T cells.

Trimming stripped 3 bases from V and 7 bases from J, with 15 bases between. The CDR3 length is 14 residues. Germline CDR1 reads ENHRY; CDR2 reads SYGVKD. Construction of the TCRbeta library involved unique molecular identifiers. TCRdb redid the calling of the PCR reads with MiXCR, one entry per CDR3 protein. Here the sample spans approximately 350,000 distinct CDR3 sequences, around 16% being singletons. The TCR comes from a male patient aged 2 to 9 who had a stem cell transplant for acute lymphoblastic leukemia, so the T cells may come from the graft donor. The chain uses TRBV10-3 and TRBJ1-2; D is ambiguous. Material: PBMCs, mostly from graft donor cells, obtained 360 days after TCRalphabeta/CD19-depleted stem cell transplant. This CDR3 reads CAISDGQDAPGYTF. Here the CDR3 DNA reads TGTGCCATCAGTGATGGGCAGGACGCCCCTGGCTACACCTTC.